This TCR beta chain was identified during a study of T cells after yellow fever vaccination. About the study: Some fractions had low cell numbers, and these were prepared with SMART-Seq v4 Ultra Low Input. Study-wide findings and caveats: In post-booster samples, most primary-vaccination clones reappeared (about 97% CD4, 75% to 90% CD8).

Trimming cost V 6 bases and J 3 bases; bases outside gene matches: 7. The CDR3 is 15 residues long. Per germline, CDR1 LGHNA and CDR2 YSLEER. This clonotype was seen repeatedly, ten times or more. What it binds is not known. A process of 5'RACE template switching, which added a universal primer site and UMIs, was used to make TCR cDNA. MiXCR, run by TCRdb on the 5' RACE reads, gives a single entry per CDR3 protein. Among 230,000 or so distinct CDR3 sequences, around 3.5% were seen once, and the ten largest hold 19%. V gene TRBV4-3 combines with J gene TRBJ2-2; 7 nucleotides align to TRBD1. The material sequenced was PBMCs, taken 15 days after the yellow fever booster vaccination. The receptor was derived from a young man who received the YFV17D yellow fever vaccine. The CDR3 DNA reads as TGCGCCAGCAGGCCCCGGACAGGAGACACCGGGGAGCTGTTTTTT. Protein: CASRPRTGDTGELFF.